These T cell receptor beta chains were read from a single sample in a study of cytomegalovirus exposure and HLA in healthy donors. Method: immunoSEQ multiplex PCR; TCRdb's copy keeps in-frame clones and lacks some. The table lists about 200,000 clones, more than 75% of them singletons. Sequencing input: PBMCs. The receptor set was obtained from a male donor in good health and CMV-seropositive. CDR3s leave out the opening cysteine and the closing phenylalanine or tryptophan.

TRBV25-1 ASTPTGGSGPQH
TRBV25-1 ASSSLSTGELF
TRBV10-3 AISDVRDYYYGYT
TRBV5-1 ASSQTGIGEKLF
TRBV11-2 ASSRTSGTSNTGELF
TRBV2 ASSGTSGGWKTQY
TRBV10-3 AISRGQGYGYT
TRBV30 AWSVRDYQETQY
TRBV19 ASSALAGGYTGELF
TRBV19 ASRTGTGGWSNQPQH
TRBV2 ASSYRGREQPQH
TRBV2 ASSADSAGELF
TRBV27 ASSPFRGRLSEQY
TRBV15 ATSRGGSTQY
TRBV7-3 ASSFGTGDAYGYT
TRBV28 ASSVPLIRTGAGKLF
TRBV27 ASSSPGGYSLGELF
TRBV9 ASSVDQGVREQY
TRBV18 ASSPDISSYGYT
TRBV19 ASKLNRGF
TRBV7-3 ASSPLGRASTDTQY
TRBV7-8 ASSHRQGPYEQY
TRBV14 ASSQGTPRGNTEAF
TRBV7-2 ASSSRLTGELF